The sequence of this T cell receptor beta chain was determined in a study of OX40 agonist ivuxolimab in advanced cancers. Whole-study results and caveats: Those patients achieving a partial response at 0.1-3.0 mg/kg showed among the lowest clonal expansion. More expanded clones were seen, on average, in CD8+ T cells than in CD4+.

Clones were read by immunoSEQ multiplex PCR, and TCRdb kept only the in-frame ones, dropping some. The repertoire holds around 75,000 clones, around 80% seen once, with around 0.96% in the top ten. CDR1 is LNHDA and CDR2 is SQIVND in the germline V gene (reference sequence). This CDR3 contains 14 residues. Trimming cost V 6 bases and J 1 base; bases outside gene matches: 2. With respect to this clone: Its cognate antigen is unknown.

This receptor was identified in an adult with an advanced solid tumor such as melanoma, head and neck, liver or kidney cancer. The starting material was CD4+ or CD8+ T cells sorted from blood, obtained in a trial of the OX40 agonist ivuxolimab. The V gene is TRBV19, the J gene TRBJ2-3; TRBD1 agrees at 9 bases. CDR3 residues: CASSDRGGTDTQYF. In DNA form, the CDR3 reads TGTGCCAGTAGCGACAGGGGGGGCACAGATACGCAGTATTTT.